This TCR beta chain was documented in a study of response to subunit inactivated influenza vaccine. Each CDR3 protein gets one entry after TCRdb re-called the RT-PCR reads with MiXCR. The sample shows some 640,000 distinct CDR3 sequences, around 14% of them seen only once. V lost 4 bases to trimming and J lost 0 bases, with 16 bases between them. There are 17 residues in the CDR3. Looked up from germline, CDR1 is MNHEY and CDR2 is SVGEGT. Study-wide results and limits: A suggestion made by the authors is that each seasonal influenza vaccination recruits few new T cells.

A few counts support this clonotype. What it binds is unknown. This TCR derives from a man aged 50 to 60 who received an inactivated influenza vaccine. Sequenced here: PBMCs from blood, sampled approximately 15 days before vaccination. The chain couples TRBV6-2 or TRBV6-3 to TRBJ2-1; D is tentatively TRBD1 or TRBD2 (5 bases each). The CDR3 DNA reads TGTGCCAGCAGTTTTCCCCGGGACGCTAGCTCCTACAATGAGCAGTTCTTC. This translates into CASSFPRDASSYNEQFF.